There are a few counts of the clone carrying this T cell receptor beta chain. The data were obtained in a study of CD8+ T cells in alopecia areata. Study-level background: It was 6 to 18 months of tofacitinib, and then there were 6 months off drug.

RNA was extracted and reverse transcribed into cDNA as the sequencing template. Sequenced by immunoSEQ multiplex PCR; TCRdb stores in-frame clones only, minus some. The table lists about 250,000 clones, under 70% of them singletons. The CDR3 has 16 residues. The J segment lost 4 bases and the V segment lost 6 bases, leaving 13 bases of the junction unmatched. Per germline, CDR1 LNHNV and CDR2 YYDKDF (reference sequence). The investigators collected lesional scalp punch biopsies and peripheral blood from alopecia areata patients. The sample consisted of CD4+ T cells sorted from blood, taken at week 0. The clonotype comes from a human donor with alopecia areata. V usage is TRBV15 and J usage is TRBJ1-2, with 8 bases identical to TRBD1. The CDR3 reads CATSKRGGQGGYGYTF. In DNA, the CDR3 is TGTGCCACCAGTAAGAGGGGCGGACAGGGCGGCTATGGCTACACCTTC.